The 32 T cell receptor beta chains below were found in one sample sequenced in a study of a mutant IDH1 vaccine in newly diagnosed glioma. Specified time point: week 23, last vaccination. Alongside topical imiquimod, each dose of vaccine comprised 300 ug of mutant IDH1 20-mer peptide. What these receptors recognize is not known. Assay: immunoSEQ multiplex PCR; the TCRdb copy retains only in-frame clones and omits some. The sample yields approximately 82,000 clones, 75% to 85% seen once. This material consisted of PBMCs, taken from a glioma patient whose treatment included an IDH1 peptide vaccine. Source of these receptors: a man aged 30-40 years with glioma. Some clones in this sample may be carry-over from other donors' samples.

Here the CDR3 reads CASRLEDGSGETQYF. The DNA of the CDR3 is TGTGCCAGCAGATTGGAAGATGGGTCGGGGGAGACCCAGTACTTC. The V gene is TRBV11-2, the J gene TRBJ2-5; tentative D call: TRBD2 (5 bases). Germline loops: CDR1 SGHAT, CDR2 FQNNGV. V lost 6 bases and J 5 bases, leaving 19 bases between the germline ends. The CDR3 is 15 residues long.

V and J are TRBV5-1 and TRBJ1-1; possibly TRBD1 for D (6 bases). Germline V gene lookup returns CDR1 SGHRS and CDR2 YFSETQ. CDR3 length: 16 amino acids. The V and J ends lost 4 bases and 3 bases respectively, with 19 bases between them. The CDR3 DNA reads TGCGCCAGCAGCCCCGGGGCCGGGGAGGGGGACACTGAAGCTTTCTTT. Protein product: CASSPGAGEGDTEAFF.

This sequence joins TRBV29-1 and TRBJ2-3, with 8 positions matching TRBD1. CDR3 length: 13 residues. V was pared by 6 bases and J by 1 base, with 3 bases of the junction left unmatched. In germline, CDR1 is SQVTM, CDR2 ANQGSEA. CDR3: CSVGTGGTDTQYF. The CDR3 DNA is TGCAGCGTCGGGACAGGAGGCACAGATACGCAGTATTTT.

The V gene is TRBV7-8, the J gene TRBJ1-2; TRBD1 matches at 8 bases. The length of the CDR3 is 13 residues. Losses at the gene ends were 2 bases for V and 5 bases for J; bases not matched to a gene: 1. CDR1 and CDR2 (germline): SGHVS, FQNEAQ. The CDR3 DNA sequence: TGTGCCAGCAGCTTACAGGGGGCTTATGGCTACACCTTC. Amino acids: CASSLQGAYGYTF.

The V and J genes are TRBV4-2 and TRBJ2-2; TRBD2 matches 7 bases. Germline CDR1 and CDR2: LGHNA and YNFKEQ. The length of the CDR3 is 16 residues. Trimming at V came to 1 base and at J to 1 base, leaving 3 bases not matched to a gene. CDR3 amino acids: CASSQAASGNTGELFF. The DNA for the CDR3 is TGTGCCAGCAGCCAAGCTGCTAGCGGGAACACCGGGGAGCTGTTTTTT.

This clone was detected a few times. The V gene is TRBV30, the J gene TRBJ1-5, with a tentative D call TRBD1 (5 bases). CDR3 length: 14 residues. V shed 1 base and J shed 0 bases, with 7 bases lying between them. Looked up from germline, CDR1 is GTSNPN and CDR2 is SVGIG (reference sequence). The CDR3 loop reads CAWSGGVSNQPQHF. The CDR3 bases are TGTGCCTGGAGTGGAGGGGTTAGCAATCAGCCCCAGCATTTT.

This clone was detected only a few times. The chain joins TRBV5-4 to TRBJ2-2; D is possibly TRBD2 (6 bases). The length of the CDR3 is 14 residues. Germline V lookup: CDR1 SGHNT, CDR2 YYREEE (reference sequence). V was pared by 5 bases and J by 3 bases, with 11 bases between. The CDR3 loop is CASRRDFHTGELFF. CDR3 DNA: TGTGCCAGCAGGCGGGACTTTCACACCGGGGAGCTGTTTTTT. Complete variable domain (other parts from reference TRBV5-4 and TRBJ2-2): ETGVTQSPTHLIKTRGQQVTLRCSSQSGHNTVSWYQQALGQGPQFIFQYYREEENGRGNFPPRFSGLQFPNYSSELNVNALELDDSALYLCASRRDFHTGELFFGEGSRLTVL.

The rearrangement joins TRBV6-4 to TRBJ1-1, with 8 bases matching TRBD1. The ends lost 3 bases at V and 4 bases at J; junction bases unmatched: 4. The CDR3 consists of 14 residues. Per germline, CDR1 MRHNA and CDR2 SNTAGT. Written as DNA, the CDR3 is TGTGCCAGCAGTGAGTGGCAGGGGGCCACTGAAGCTTTCTTT. Protein sequence: CASSEWQGATEAFF.

The rearrangement joins TRBV5-5 to TRBJ2-1; D gene ambiguous. Trimming left V 4 bases short and J 4 bases short, with 9 bases between. The germline CDR1 and CDR2 sequences are SGHKS and YYEKEE (reference sequence). This CDR3 comprises 13 residues. CDR3 DNA sequence: TGTGCCAGCAGCACTGGACGTTACAATGAGCAGTTCTTC. This gives the protein CASSTGRYNEQFF.

The V call is TRBV7-9, the J call TRBJ2-1; 10 positions agree with TRBD1. The V segment lost 0 bases and the J segment 9 bases; nucleotides outside the gene matches: 11. There are 17 residues in the CDR3. The germline CDR1 and CDR2 sequences are SEHNR and FQNEAQ (reference sequence). The CDR3 loop is CASSLAVMDRGEREQFF. CDR3 sequence (DNA): TGTGCCAGCAGCTTAGCGGTAATGGACAGGGGGGAGCGTGAGCAGTTCTTC.

This clone was detected a few times. The chain joins TRBV5-1 to TRBJ2-3; D is perhaps TRBD2 (6 bases). Trimming stripped 5 bases from V and 2 bases from J, with 9 bases between. Germline values: CDR1 SGHRS, CDR2 YFSETQ. The CDR3 contains 13 residues. In nucleotides, the CDR3 is TGCGCCAGCAGGGGGACTTTCACAGATACGCAGTATTTT. Translating gives CASRGTFTDTQYF.

This clone showed up just once. V is TRBV18 and J is TRBJ2-3; a weak D match, TRBD2 (6 bases). Germline V lookup: CDR1 KGHSH, CDR2 LQKENI. Trimming took 2 bases from V and 0 from J, leaving 12 bases between them. CDR3 length: 16 residues. This chain's CDR3 is CASSPLGDSSTDTQYF. CDR3 sequence (DNA): TGTGCCAGCTCACCATTGGGGGACTCTAGCACAGATACGCAGTATTTT.

The chain recombines TRBV7-9 with TRBJ2-1; no definite D call. V was trimmed by 1 base and J by 9 bases, leaving 7 bases between them. Germline lookup yields CDR1 SEHNR and CDR2 FQNEAQ (reference sequence). There are 12 residues in the CDR3. Written as DNA, the CDR3 is TGTGCCAGCAGCTTAGGTGTAACTGAGCAGTTCTTC. This translates into CASSLGVTEQFF. The full variable domain, with the rest looked up from reference TRBV7-9 and TRBJ2-1, is DTGVSQNPRHKITKRGQNVTFRCDPISEHNRLYWYRQTLGQGPEFLTYFQNEAQLEKSRLLSDRFSAERPKGSFSTLEIQRTEQGDSAMYLCASSLGVTEQFFGPGTRLTVL.

The rearrangement uses TRBV13 and TRBJ2-4, with 15 bases lining up with TRBD2. This CDR3 is built from 19 residues. Germline V gene data show CDR1 as PRHDT and CDR2 as FYEKMQ (reference sequence). V lost 5 bases to trimming and J lost 1 base; unmatched junction nucleotides: 9. CDR3 sequence (DNA): TGTGCCAGCAGCCTCCGGACTAGCGGGGGGGCCTCGGCCAAAAACATTCAGTACTTC. This sequence encodes CASSLRTSGGASAKNIQYF.

The chain employs TRBV6-1 and TRBJ2-7; D ambiguous. Trimming stripped 7 bases from V and 1 base from J, with 11 bases between. The CDR3 is 13 residues long. Germline values: CDR1 MNHNS, CDR2 SASEGT. CDR3 residues: CASTVPASYEQYF. The DNA of the CDR3 is TGTGCCAGCACGGTACCAGCTTCCTACGAGCAGTACTTC.

This clone was seen more than once but under ten times. The chain has TRBV30 and TRBJ1-5; D ambiguous. The germline V and J ends were trimmed by 1 base and 3 bases, with 7 bases remaining between them. This CDR3 is built from 13 residues. From germline, CDR1 is GTSNPN and CDR2 SVGIG (reference sequence). CDR3 residues: CAWSGALNQPQHF. The CDR3 DNA reads as TGTGCCTGGAGTGGGGCACTCAATCAGCCCCAGCATTTT.

The chain combines TRBV6-1 with TRBJ2-3, with D perhaps matching TRBD2 (6 bases). The CDR3 is made up of 14 amino acids. The ends were cut back, 7 bases at V and 4 bases at J, with 15 bases in the middle. Per germline, CDR1 MNHNS and CDR2 SASEGT. The CDR3 coding sequence is TGTGCCAGCAAGGACTGGACGGGGGCAGATACGCAGTATTTT. Amino acids: CASKDWTGADTQYF.

The rearrangement links TRBV4-3 to TRBJ1-5; D is unclear. Germline V gene sequence: CDR1 LGHNA, CDR2 YSLEER. V lost 0 bases to trimming and J lost 7 bases, with 7 bases between them. The CDR3 totals 13 residues. CDR3 bases: TGCGCCAGCAGCCAAGATATGAAACAGCCCCAGCATTTT. Amino acid sequence: CASSQDMKQPQHF.

The chain employs TRBV30 and TRBJ1-2; possibly TRBD1 for D (5 bases). Trimming removed 3 bases at V and 9 bases at J, with 17 bases between. CDR3 size: 13 residues. Germline-derived CDR1 and CDR2 are GTSNPN and SVGIG (reference sequence). The CDR3 reads CAWSYSRDGSYTF. DNA of the CDR3: TGTGCCTGGAGCTATAGTAGGGACGGAAGCTACACCTTC.

The genes are TRBV6-4 and TRBJ1-6; tentatively, D is TRBD1 (5 bases). CDR1 MRHNA and CDR2 SNTAGT come from the germline V gene. The CDR3 has 16 amino acids. With 0 bases removed from V and 7 bases from J, the gap between germline ends came to 13 bases. CDR3 sequence (DNA): TGTGCCAGCAGTGACTCTTTTGGGGCGCGGAATTCACCCCTCCACTTT. Translated: CASSDSFGARNSPLHF.

The V call is TRBV2, the J call TRBJ1-1, with 10 bases that match TRBD1. The CDR3 runs 14 residues. CDR1 is SNHLY and CDR2 is FYNNEI in the germline V gene. The V gene end was trimmed by 6 bases and the J gene end by 4 bases; junction bases not matched to a gene: 5. The CDR3 loop is CASSPGTGVTEAFF. In nucleotides, the CDR3 is TGTGCCAGCAGCCCCGGGACAGGGGTCACTGAAGCTTTCTTT.

J is TRBJ1-2 and V is TRBV28, with D possibly matching TRBD1 (6 bases). The CDR3 covers 12 residues. The ends were cut back, 1 base at V and 10 bases at J, with 10 bases in the middle. Germline V gene lookup returns CDR1 MDHEN and CDR2 SYDVKM. The CDR3 spells CASSLYRVLYTF. The DNA for the CDR3 is TGTGCCAGCAGTTTATACAGGGTTCTCTACACCTTC.

The chain employs TRBV28 and TRBJ2-2, with 12 bases lining up with TRBD2. Per germline, CDR1 MDHEN and CDR2 SYDVKM. This CDR3 comprises 22 residues. The ends lost 5 bases at V and 1 base at J; junction bases unmatched: 20. CDR3 sequence (DNA): TGTGCCAGCAGTCTCCGACTAGCGGGAGTTTCGGGCCTCTCCGAGAACACCGGGGAGCTGTTTTTT. It codes for CASSLRLAGVSGLSENTGELFF.

CDR3 region: CASSAGTSPSTDTQYF. The CDR3 DNA sequence: TGTGCCAGCAGTGCCGGGACATCTCCTAGCACAGATACGCAGTATTTT. V and J are TRBV2 and TRBJ2-3; possible D gene TRBD1, 6 bases. Trimming stripped 4 bases from V and 0 bases from J, with 14 bases between. CDR3 length: 16 amino acids. The germline V gene encodes CDR1 SNHLY and CDR2 FYNNEI.

The rearrangement links TRBV6-1 to TRBJ1-1, with 7 bases that match TRBD1. The V gene's germline CDR1 is MNHNS and CDR2 SASEGT. With V trimmed by 7 bases and J by 8 bases, 16 bases remained unmatched. The CDR3 sequence is 15 residues long. The CDR3 DNA follows: TGTGCCAGCACCGAAAGCAGGGGGAGGGTCCGGGAAGCTTTCTTT. This sequence encodes CASTESRGRVREAFF.

This chain uses TRBV4-2 with TRBJ2-5; D might be TRBD1 or TRBD2, each matching 6 bases. This CDR3 contains 14 residues. Trimming cost V 0 bases and J 5 bases, with 10 bases left between them. The germline V gene has CDR1 LGHNA and CDR2 YNFKEQ. Written as DNA, the CDR3 is TGTGCCAGCAGCCAAGATAGGAGGGGGGAGACCCAGTACTTC. As protein: CASSQDRRGETQYF.

The genes are TRBV2 and TRBJ1-2; D is ambiguous. Germline-derived CDR1 and CDR2 are SNHLY and FYNNEI. Trimming removed 1 base from V and 3 bases from J, with 9 bases in between. This CDR3 contains 14 residues. The CDR3 sequence is CASSEGQQYYGYTF. Written as DNA, the CDR3 is TGTGCCAGCAGTGAAGGGCAGCAATACTATGGCTACACCTTC.

The rearrangement joins TRBV6-5 to TRBJ2-2; 7 bases align to TRBD2. Germline V gene sequence: CDR1 MNHEY, CDR2 SVGAGI. This CDR3 has 16 residues. The junction had 8 bases not matched to a gene; V was cut back by 4 bases and J by 3 bases. The CDR3 nucleotides read TGTGCCAGCAGTTTCCTCAGGACTAGAGACACCGGGGAGCTGTTTTTT. Amino acids: CASSFLRTRDTGELFF.

This rearrangement joins TRBV27 to TRBJ2-1; no firm D call. The CDR3 is 15 residues long. Germline CDR1 is MNHEY and CDR2 is SMNVEV (reference sequence). V gave up 5 bases and J gave up 0 bases, with 11 bases separating them. CDR3: CASSRRALSYNEQFF. DNA for the CDR3: TGTGCCAGCAGTCGAAGGGCCCTCTCCTACAATGAGCAGTTCTTC.

This clone showed up just once. The chain combines TRBV5-1 with TRBJ1-1, with D possibly matching TRBD1 (5 bases). V was cut by 0 bases and J by 0 bases, with 12 bases left in between. Germline-derived CDR1 and CDR2 are SGHRS and YFSETQ. This CDR3 contains 16 residues. CDR3 protein: CASSLVMQGLNTEAFF. The CDR3 region has the DNA TGCGCCAGCAGCTTGGTGATGCAGGGACTGAACACTGAAGCTTTCTTT. The whole variable domain, filled in from reference TRBV5-1 and TRBJ1-1, reads KAGVTQTPRYLIKTRGQQVTLSCSPISGHRSVSWYQQTPGQGLQFLFEYFSETQRNKGNFPGRFSGRQFSNSRSEMNVSTLELGDSALYLCASSLVMQGLNTEAFFGQGTRLTVV.

V is TRBV19 and J is TRBJ2-3; 12 bases fit TRBD2. This CDR3 has 17 residues. Unmatched junction bases numbered 8, after V lost 6 bases and J lost 1 base. The germline V gene encodes CDR1 LNHDA and CDR2 SQIVND (reference sequence). The CDR3 loop reads CASSRTSGVRGTDTQYF. The DNA of the CDR3 is TGTGCCAGTAGCAGGACTAGCGGGGTCCGGGGCACAGATACGCAGTATTTT.

The CDR3: CASSLGQGNPSGYTF. The CDR3 DNA reads TGTGCCAGCAGCCTGGGACAGGGAAATCCAAGTGGCTACACCTTC. The chain combines TRBV4-2 with TRBJ1-2; 9 bases are a match to TRBD1. V gave up 4 bases and J gave up 7 bases; unmatched junction bases: 10. CDR1 is LGHNA and CDR2 is YNFKEQ in the germline V gene. The CDR3 has 15 amino acids.